This T cell receptor beta chain was found in a study of OX40 agonist ivuxolimab in advanced cancers. Study conclusions and caveats: Averaged across samples, CD8+ T cells carried more expanded clones than CD4+ did.

CDR1 is SGDLS and CDR2 is YYNGEE in the germline V gene. V shed 3 bases, J shed 2 bases, and the junction held 2 bases outside the gene matches. This CDR3 is built from 14 residues. Comment on this clone: Its antigen is unidentified.

Clones were read by immunoSEQ multiplex PCR, and TCRdb kept only the in-frame ones, dropping some. Among tens of thousands of clones listed, roughly 88% were seen once. The sequence derives from an adult with an advanced solid tumor such as melanoma, head and neck, liver or kidney cancer. The input for sequencing was CD4+ or CD8+ T cells sorted from blood, taken in a trial of the OX40 agonist ivuxolimab. This sequence joins TRBV9 and TRBJ2-7; TRBD1 aligns across 10 bases. The CDR3: CASSDGTGAYEQYF. In DNA, the CDR3 is TGTGCCAGCAGCGATGGGACAGGGGCCTACGAGCAGTACTTC.